Listed below are T cell receptor beta chains from one sample, sequenced in a study of blood T cells in healthy people across ages. TCRdb used MiXCR to reprocess the 5' RACE reads, holding one entry per CDR3 protein. The sample lists some 1.4 million distinct CDR3 sequences, about 40% occurring once. The sample was blood. The receptors derive from a young woman in good health. Both conserved end residues are part of each CDR3. Fields, in order: V gene, D gene, J gene, clone size, CDR3 protein, CDR3 DNA. A D gene is named only where the DNA matches it firmly. Clone size appears in some rows only: once, few, many, or a class for an expanded clone.

V gene: TRBV2; D gene: TRBD2; J gene: TRBJ2-1; clone size: .; CDR3 protein: CASGAGKNSYNEQFF; CDR3 DNA: TGTGCCAGCGGAGCGGGAAAGAACTCCTACAATGAGCAGTTCTTC
V gene: TRBV28; D gene: TRBD2; J gene: TRBJ2-5; clone size: few; CDR3 protein: CASRERGAPQETQYF; CDR3 DNA: TGTGCCAGCAGGGAGCGGGGGGCGCCCCAAGAGACCCAGTACTTC
V gene: TRBV4-1; D gene: .; J gene: TRBJ1-6; clone size: few; CDR3 protein: CASSQEVPFSSYNSPLHF; CDR3 DNA: TGCGCCAGCAGCCAAGAAGTGCCTTTCAGCTCCTATAATTCGCCCCTCCACTTT
V gene: TRBV10-3; D gene: TRBD2; J gene: TRBJ2-2; clone size: .; CDR3 protein: CAISESPAGGSGELFF; CDR3 DNA: TGTGCCATCAGTGAGTCGCCAGCGGGAGGGTCCGGGGAGCTGTTTTTT
V gene: TRBV10-1; D gene: TRBD2; J gene: TRBJ2-7; clone size: .; CDR3 protein: CASSEVAGGPGEQYF; CDR3 DNA: TGCGCCAGCAGTGAGGTAGCGGGGGGGCCTGGTGAGCAGTACTTC
V gene: TRBV5-1; D gene: TRBD2; J gene: TRBJ2-1; clone size: .; CDR3 protein: CASSLVASGTYNEQFF; CDR3 DNA: TGCGCCAGCAGCTTGGTGGCTAGCGGGACTTACAATGAGCAGTTCTTC
V gene: TRBV6-1; D gene: .; J gene: TRBJ2-7; clone size: .; CDR3 protein: CASSEAHGSSYEQYF; CDR3 DNA: TGTGCCAGCAGTGAAGCGCACGGGAGCTCCTACGAGCAGTACTTC
V gene: TRBV5-1; D gene: TRBD1; J gene: TRBJ2-3; clone size: few; CDR3 protein: CASSADRPSTDTQYF; CDR3 DNA: TGCGCCAGCAGCGCGGACAGGCCTAGCACAGATACGCAGTATTTT
V gene: TRBV20-1; D gene: .; J gene: TRBJ1-2; clone size: .; CDR3 protein: CSANSRARGYTF; CDR3 DNA: TGCAGTGCTAACTCGAGGGCGCGAGGCTACACCTTC
V gene: TRBV6-5; D gene: TRBD1; J gene: TRBJ2-7; clone size: few; CDR3 protein: CASSDPGQGVGEQYF; CDR3 DNA: TGTGCCAGCAGTGATCCGGGACAGGGTGTGGGTGAGCAGTACTTC
V gene: TRBV5-1; D gene: TRBD2; J gene: TRBJ2-5; clone size: .; CDR3 protein: CASSLAGGSYNGQYF; CDR3 DNA: TGCGCCAGCAGCTTGGCGGGGGGGTCCTACAATGGGCAGTACTTC
V gene: TRBV21-1; D gene: .; J gene: TRBJ1-2; clone size: .; CDR3 protein: CASSTEGGGNYGYTF; CDR3 DNA: TGTGCCAGCAGCACGGAGGGGGGCGGGAACTATGGCTACACCTTC
V gene: TRBV13; D gene: .; J gene: TRBJ1-1; clone size: .; CDR3 protein: CASSLSKENTEAFF; CDR3 DNA: TGTGCCAGCAGCTTATCCAAGGAGAACACTGAAGCTTTCTTT
V gene: TRBV20-1; D gene: .; J gene: TRBJ2-7; clone size: few; CDR3 protein: CSARQETYEQYF; CDR3 DNA: TGCAGTGCTAGACAGGAGACTTACGAGCAGTACTTC
V gene: TRBV6-5; D gene: TRBD1; J gene: TRBJ2-1; clone size: .; CDR3 protein: CASGWDSSYNEQFF; CDR3 DNA: TGTGCCAGCGGGTGGGACAGCTCCTACAATGAGCAGTTCTTC
V gene: TRBV20-1; D gene: .; J gene: TRBJ2-6; clone size: .; CDR3 protein: CSARDEWTDLSGANVLTF; CDR3 DNA: TGCAGTGCTAGAGATGAATGGACAGACCTCTCTGGGGCCAACGTCCTGACTTTC
V gene: TRBV6-6; D gene: TRBD2; J gene: TRBJ2-7; clone size: few; CDR3 protein: CATLLAGVTYEQYF; CDR3 DNA: TGTGCCACCCTACTAGCGGGGGTGACCTACGAGCAGTACTTC
V gene: TRBV20-1; D gene: TRBD2; J gene: TRBJ2-1; clone size: .; CDR3 protein: CSAPALTSGGYNEQFF; CDR3 DNA: TGCAGTGCTCCTGCGCTTACTAGCGGGGGTTACAATGAGCAGTTCTTC
V gene: TRBV7-9; D gene: TRBD1; J gene: TRBJ2-1; clone size: few; CDR3 protein: CASSSRSGGGPYNEQFF; CDR3 DNA: TGTGCCAGCAGCTCTAGATCAGGGGGCGGTCCATACAATGAGCAGTTCTTC
V gene: TRBV20-1; D gene: .; J gene: TRBJ2-7; clone size: many; CDR3 protein: CSAGPAIEQYF; CDR3 DNA: TGCAGTGCGGGTCCAGCGATCGAGCAGTACTTC
V gene: TRBV12-3/TRBV12-4; D gene: TRBD1; J gene: TRBJ1-1; clone size: .; CDR3 protein: CASSGQGQRTEAFF; CDR3 DNA: TGTGCCAGCAGTGGACAGGGGCAAAGGACTGAAGCTTTCTTT
V gene: TRBV7-9; D gene: .; J gene: TRBJ1-1; clone size: .; CDR3 protein: CANEPPLFQGNTEAFF; CDR3 DNA: TGTGCCAACGAACCCCCCCTGTTCCAGGGGAACACTGAAGCTTTCTTT
V gene: TRBV3-1; D gene: TRBD1; J gene: TRBJ1-1; clone size: .; CDR3 protein: CASTQGGPTEAFF; CDR3 DNA: TGTGCCAGCACCCAAGGGGGCCCAACTGAAGCTTTCTTT
V gene: TRBV11-2; D gene: TRBD1; J gene: TRBJ2-7; clone size: .; CDR3 protein: CASSPDRGFLYF; CDR3 DNA: TGTGCCAGCAGTCCGGACAGGGGGTTTCTGTACTTC
V gene: TRBV18; D gene: TRBD2; J gene: TRBJ2-1; clone size: few; CDR3 protein: CASSPRLGTSGRATNEQFF; CDR3 DNA: TGTGCCAGCTCACCACGCTTGGGGACTAGCGGGAGGGCCACAAATGAGCAGTTCTTC
V gene: TRBV7-9; D gene: TRBD1; J gene: TRBJ2-7; clone size: .; CDR3 protein: CASSLVRTGNDEQYF; CDR3 DNA: TGTGCCAGCAGCTTAGTTCGGACAGGGAACGACGAGCAGTACTTC